Listed here is a single T cell receptor (beta chain). Its antigen is undetermined. The sample is drawn from a study of vaccination effects on CD4 cells after COVID-19. Study-wide results and caveats: Convalescent patients numbered few in the study; early post-infection timepoints were missing entirely. Infection- and vaccine-induced clones contracted markedly late after vaccination. Vaccine-induced clones in healthy vaccinees cross-reacted with common cold coronaviruses in only 1 of 255 cases.

Generated by immunoSEQ multiplex PCR, the TCRdb table keeps only in-frame clones and is missing some. The table records tens of thousands of clones, about 80% of them present only once. Within the ViraFEST assay, antigen-specific CD4+ T cells underwent expansion with viral peptide pools prior to sequencing. Culture proceeded for more than 8 days, and CD4+ T cells were then isolated. None of the vaccinated had previously contracted SARS-CoV-2, and their nucleocapsid antibodies tested negative. A half-medium replacement with IL-2 medium was carried out on days 3 and 7. This TCR came from a human donor who received a COVID-19 vaccine. Sequencing used CD4+ T cells from PBMCs cultured with HCoV-OC43 spike peptides, obtained before COVID-19 vaccination. The subset denotes: HCoV-OC43 spike overlapping peptide pool stimulation.

CDR3 DNA: TGTGCCAGCAGCTTAGTGGATTGGTCCGGGGAGCTGTTTTTT. Translation gives CASSLVDWSGELFF. The chain couples TRBV7-9 to TRBJ2-2; unclear D gene. Germline CDR1 reads SEHNR; CDR2 reads FQNEAQ (reference sequence). The V and J ends lost 1 base and 6 bases respectively, with 9 bases between them. The CDR3 has 14 amino acids. The whole variable domain, filled in from reference TRBV7-9 and TRBJ2-2, reads DTGVSQNPRHKITKRGQNVTFRCDPISEHNRLYWYRQTLGQGPEFLTYFQNEAQLEKSRLLSDRFSAERPKGSFSTLEIQRTEQGDSAMYLCASSLVDWSGELFFGEGSRLTVL.